This TCR beta chain was recorded in a study of blood T cells in healthy people across ages. V was trimmed by 3 bases and J by 0 bases, leaving 13 bases between them. The CDR3 contains 16 residues. Germline V gene sequence: CDR1 LNHNV, CDR2 YYDKDF (reference sequence). Ten or more counts support this clonotype. For the second PCR, which ran for about 6 to 11 cycles, a sample-barcoded 5' primer and a J-beta primer mix were used. Tags on each cDNA molecule came from a template-switch adaptor with 12 random nucleotides. TCRdb called the 5' RACE reads again in MiXCR, with one record for every CDR3 protein. Of approximately 800,000 distinct CDR3 sequences detected, 20% to 30% appear once; the ten largest clones hold approximately 2.9%. The data also belong to a second study, concerning T cells of mothers and their children. As reported in that work: Several children, together with their three healthy Caucasian mothers, made up the donors. Some 2.7 million TCR beta reads per child versus over 9 million per mother. A slight, non-significant increase in overlap was found for related mother-child pairs relative to unrelated pairs.

This receptor was identified in a boy younger than 18 in good health. The sequenced sample was blood. The chain combines TRBV15 with TRBJ2-3; TRBD1 might be the D (7 bases). CDR3 sequence reads: CATSRTGRSSTDTQYF. The DNA of the CDR3 is TGTGCCACCAGCAGGACAGGGAGGAGTAGCACAGATACGCAGTATTTT.